These 21 T cell receptor beta chains were all obtained from the same sample, sequenced in a study of cytomegalovirus exposure and HLA in healthy donors. The PCR made use of 60 Vbeta and 13 Jbeta primers. The repertoire was sequenced with immunoSEQ multiplex PCR; TCRdb's copy has only in-frame clones and lacks some. This sample has over 75,000 clones; roughly 84% occur once, and the top ten carry 2% to 2.5%. Sequencing was carried out using PBMCs. All receptors come from a woman in her forties or fifties in good health and CMV-seronegative.

The DNA for the CDR3 is TGTGCCAGCAGCGTAGCTGAGGGGGCTGGAAACACCATATATTTT. Amino acid sequence: CASSVAEGAGNTIYF. The V call is TRBV9, the J call TRBJ1-3; possible D gene TRBD1, 6 bases. CDR1 and CDR2 (germline): SGDLS, YYNGEE. The germline V and J ends were trimmed by 0 bases and 2 bases, with 9 bases remaining between them. This CDR3 has 15 residues.

This chain joins TRBV5-8 and TRBJ2-1, with D maybe TRBD2 (5 bases). V was trimmed by 0 bases and J by 6 bases, leaving 10 bases between them. The CDR3 loop spans 14 amino acids. Germline CDR1 and CDR2: SGHTS and YDEGEE. Here the CDR3 DNA reads TGTGCCAGCAGCTTGGCAGACTACCGCAATGAGCAGTTCTTC. It is translated as CASSLADYRNEQFF. Combining the CDR3 with reference TRBV5-8 and TRBJ2-1 gives the whole variable domain EAGVTQSPTHLIKTRGQQATLRCSPISGHTSVYWYQQALGLGLQFLLWYDEGEERNRGNFPPRFSGRQFPNYSSELNVNALELEDSALYLCASSLADYRNEQFFGPGTRLTVL.

J is TRBJ2-1 and V is TRBV4-1, with 9 nucleotides matching TRBD1. Per germline, CDR1 MGHRA and CDR2 YSYEKL. The CDR3 has 15 amino acids. V was pared by 0 bases and J by 7 bases, with 4 bases of the junction left unmatched. CDR3 DNA: TGCGCCAGCAGCCAAGATCGGGACAGGGCGAATGAGCAGTTCTTC. Translation: CASSQDRDRANEQFF.

V usage is TRBV6-1 and J usage is TRBJ2-7, with D hard to call. CDR3 length: 15 amino acids. V lost 7 bases and J 2 bases, leaving 18 bases between the germline ends. Germline CDR1 reads MNHNS; CDR2 reads SASEGT. The CDR3, as DNA: TGTGCCAGCATTCCATCTCTAGGTCTTCCCTACGAGCAGTACTTC. It is translated as CASIPSLGLPYEQYF.

The chain employs TRBV7-9 and TRBJ2-3; D may be TRBD2 (6 bases). Germline V CDR1 and CDR2: SEHNR, FQNEAQ (reference sequence). The CDR3 spans 15 residues. V gave up 0 bases and J gave up 1 base, with 8 bases separating them. The CDR3 spells CASSLAAGRTDTQYF. In nucleotides, the CDR3 is TGTGCCAGCAGCTTAGCAGCGGGTCGCACAGATACGCAGTATTTT.

V usage is TRBV6-1 and J usage is TRBJ2-1; 7 bases are shared with TRBD2. The V gene's germline CDR1 is MNHNS and CDR2 SASEGT. Losses at the gene ends were 3 bases for V and 7 bases for J; bases not matched to a gene: 9. The length of the CDR3 is 15 residues. CDR3 protein: CASSETSLMRNEQFF. The CDR3 DNA is TGTGCCAGCAGTGAGACTAGCTTAATGAGGAATGAGCAGTTCTTC.

In its sample, this clone was seen a few times. This rearrangement joins TRBV12-5 to TRBJ1-1, with a weak D call TRBD1 (6 bases). CDR3 length: 12 amino acids. The V gene's germline CDR1 is LGHNT and CDR2 FRNRAP. V gave up 7 bases and J gave up 1 base, with 7 bases separating them. The CDR3 nucleotides read TGTGCTAGTGCACAGGGGAACACTGAAGCTTTCTTT. Translating it yields CASAQGNTEAFF. Filled out from reference TRBV12-5 and TRBJ1-1, the complete variable domain reads DARVTQTPRHKVTEMGQEVTMRCQPILGHNTVFWYRQTMMQGLELLAYFRNRAPLDDSGMPKDRFSAEMPDATLATLKIQPSEPRDSAVYFCASAQGNTEAFFGQGTRLTVV.

This sequence joins TRBV5-1 and TRBJ2-1, with 7 bases identical to TRBD2. CDR3 length: 16 amino acids. In germline, CDR1 is SGHRS, CDR2 YFSETQ. J gave up 4 bases and V 0 bases, and 7 bases lay outside the gene matches. The CDR3 region has the DNA TGCGCCAGCAGCTTGGCGGCGGGAGTGTCATACAATGAGCAGTTCTTC. Its protein product is CASSLAAGVSYNEQFF.

The chain is built from TRBV5-1 and TRBJ2-7; the match to TRBD1 covers 8 bases. Germline CDR1 SGHRS, CDR2 YFSETQ. J gave up 4 bases and V 4 bases, and 7 bases lay outside the gene matches. This CDR3 has 14 residues. DNA for the CDR3: TGCGCCAGCAGCAACACCGACAGGGGATACGAGCAGTACGTC. This sequence encodes CASSNTDRGYEQYV.

The genes are TRBV5-1 and TRBJ1-6; TRBD1 is a possible D gene (5 bases). CDR3 length: 16 amino acids. Germline V CDR1 and CDR2: SGHRS, YFSETQ. V was pared by 4 bases and J by 10 bases, with 21 bases between. As DNA, the CDR3 is TGCGCCAGCAGCCTAGACCCCGGGACTACTGGGTCACCCCTCCACTTT. It yields the protein CASSLDPGTTGSPLHF.

The J gene is TRBJ1-2, the V gene TRBV19; 7 bases are a match to TRBD1. This CDR3 region has 14 residues. Per germline, CDR1 LNHDA and CDR2 SQIVND (reference sequence). Germline trimming cut 3 bases from V and 2 bases from J; bases unmatched to any gene: 3. The CDR3 spells CASSIDRANYGYTF. The CDR3, as DNA: TGTGCCAGTAGTATCGACAGGGCGAACTATGGCTACACCTTC.

This clone was detected once. The chain couples TRBV5-1 to TRBJ1-6; D may be TRBD1 (6 bases). The CDR3 is 15 residues long. Germline V lookup: CDR1 SGHRS, CDR2 YFSETQ. The V gene lost 0 bases and the J gene lost 10 bases, with 14 bases spanning the gap. The CDR3 reads CASSLDPGDGSPLHF. The CDR3 bases are TGCGCCAGCAGCTTGGATCCAGGGGACGGCTCACCCCTCCACTTT.

The V and J genes are TRBV5-4 and TRBJ2-4, with TRBD1 as a possible D gene (6 bases). The CDR3 length is 14 residues. Between the trimmed V and J ends, which lost 2 bases and 5 bases, there was a span of 11 bases. Germline V lookup: CDR1 SGHNT, CDR2 YYREEE (reference sequence). The CDR3 DNA sequence: TGTGCCAGCAGCTTAACAGGGAGTGAAAACATTCAGTACTTC. Its protein is CASSLTGSENIQYF.

This clone is a singleton in its sample. V gene TRBV7-6 combines with J gene TRBJ2-3; 7 bases fit TRBD2. The CDR3 has 15 amino acids. CDR1 and CDR2 from the germline V gene are SGHVS and FNYEAQ. The ends lost 5 bases at V and 0 bases at J; junction bases unmatched: 5. CDR3 loop: CASSRSGASTDTQYF. The CDR3 DNA is TGTGCCAGCAGCCGGAGCGGGGCGAGCACAGATACGCAGTATTTT.

This clone was counted once. The V call is TRBV29-1, the J call TRBJ2-1, with TRBD2 matching over 7 bases. The V segment lost 0 bases and the J segment 9 bases; nucleotides outside the gene matches: 8. Germline-derived CDR1 and CDR2 are SQVTM and ANQGSEA. CDR3 length: 14 amino acids. CDR3 DNA: TGCAGCGTTGAAGATCACGAGCGGGGAATTGAGCAGTTCTTC. Its protein product is CSVEDHERGIEQFF.

The J gene is TRBJ1-1, the V gene TRBV4-1, with TRBD1 matching 7 bases. Looked up from germline, CDR1 is MGHRA and CDR2 is YSYEKL. The V and J ends lost 1 base and 4 bases, in that order; junction bases with no gene match: 0. CDR3 size: 13 residues. The CDR3 DNA sequence: TGCGCCAGCAGCCAAGGACAGGGCACTGAAGCTTTCTTT. It yields the protein CASSQGQGTEAFF.

CDR3 in DNA: TGTGCCAGTAGTACGGGGACAGGGGGTGACGGCTACACCTTC. It translates to CASSTGTGGDGYTF. The chain links TRBV19 to TRBJ1-2; 11 bases line up with TRBD1. This CDR3 has 14 residues. Trimming at V came to 4 bases and at J to 8 bases, leaving 6 bases not matched to a gene. Looked up from germline, CDR1 is LNHDA and CDR2 is SQIVND (reference sequence).

The rearrangement links TRBV5-1 to TRBJ2-7; perhaps TRBD1 as D (6 bases). The CDR3 length is 16 residues. Germline assignment: CDR1 SGHRS and CDR2 YFSETQ. Trimming stripped 0 bases from V and 3 bases from J, with 16 bases between. The CDR3 here is CASSLGLGGRRYEQYV. In nucleotides, the CDR3 is TGCGCCAGCAGCTTGGGATTAGGGGGACGGCGCTACGAGCAGTACGTC.

The rearrangement links TRBV5-1 to TRBJ1-5; D remains unclear. Germline V gene data show CDR1 as SGHRS and CDR2 as YFSETQ. The CDR3 contains 13 residues. With 4 bases removed from V and 9 bases from J, the gap between germline ends came to 14 bases. DNA of the CDR3: TGCGCCAGCAGCCCAGACGGGGTAAGGCCCCAGCATTTT. This encodes CASSPDGVRPQHF. Complete variable domain (other parts from reference TRBV5-1 and TRBJ1-5): KAGVTQTPRYLIKTRGQQVTLSCSPISGHRSVSWYQQTPGQGLQFLFEYFSETQRNKGNFPGRFSGRQFSNSRSEMNVSTLELGDSALYLCASSPDGVRPQHFGDGTRLSIL.

This clone was seen more than once but under ten times. The chain combines TRBV5-5 with TRBJ1-4; D is uncertain. The germline CDR1 and CDR2 sequences are SGHKS and YYEKEE (reference sequence). The ends were cut back, 4 bases at V and 8 bases at J, with 12 bases in the middle. The CDR3 is 13 residues long. The CDR3 DNA is TGTGCCAGCAGCCTTATCATGACAGAAAAACTGTTTTTT. Protein sequence: CASSLIMTEKLFF.

The chain links TRBV11-3 to TRBJ2-3; TRBD2 matches at 7 bases. This CDR3 spans 15 amino acids. J gave up 4 bases and V 1 base, and 5 bases lay outside the gene matches. The germline V gene encodes CDR1 SGHNT and CDR2 YENEEA. In nucleotides, the CDR3 is TGTGCCAGCAGCTTAGGTCGGGAGGCGTCAGATACGCAGTATTTT. It is translated as CASSLGREASDTQYF.